This T cell receptor (beta chain) was sequenced in a study of T cells in Graves' hyperthyroidism and ophthalmopathy. General observations from the study: Clonotypes that were expanded in thyroid above 0.001 mostly appeared in blood too. Ophthalmopathy was predicted by the model a median of 6.5 months ahead of onset.

This clonotype was seen many times. The target antigen is unknown. RNA transcripts gave rise to amplified TCR beta CDR3 regions. First-round RT-PCR of the TCR CDR3 relied on the HTBI primer set. TCRdb analysed the multiplex PCR reads with MiXCR anew, one entry per CDR3 protein. The sample lists 450,000 to 600,000 distinct CDR3 sequences; 15% to 20% were seen once. Germline CDR1 is SEHNR and CDR2 is FQNEAQ (reference sequence). V was shortened by 7 bases and J by 10 bases, with 23 bases between the two germline ends. The CDR3 loop spans 15 amino acids. The sample taken for sequencing was blood. The TCR was taken from a man in his forties with Graves' ophthalmopathy. The chain recombines TRBV7-9 with TRBJ2-1, with TRBD2 as a possible D gene (5 bases). The CDR3 region has the DNA TGTGCCAGCACCCTCTCGGATACGGGAACGCTGGAGCAGTTCTTC. Encoded protein: CASTLSDTGTLEQFF.